The 30 T cell receptor beta chains below all came from one sample that was sequenced in a study of blood T cell repertoires in COVID-19. Clones were read by immunoSEQ multiplex PCR, and TCRdb kept only the in-frame ones, dropping some. Here the sample spans 140,000 to 150,000 clones, 80% to 90% being singletons. The specimen was peripheral blood. The receptors originated from a man aged 60-69 years with active or convalescent COVID-19.

The chain uses TRBV9 and TRBJ2-2; D might be TRBD2 (5 bases). The V gene's germline CDR1 is SGDLS and CDR2 YYNGEE. V lost 0 bases to trimming and J lost 0 bases, with 9 bases between them. The CDR3 runs to 16 residues. In DNA, the CDR3 is TGTGCCAGCAGCGTAGTCGCGGGCGCGAACACCGGGGAGCTGTTTTTT. Translating it yields CASSVVAGANTGELFF.

The rearrangement links TRBV4-3 to TRBJ1-4, with D maybe TRBD1 (5 bases). The CDR3 runs 17 residues. The V gene lost 4 bases and the J gene lost 8 bases, with 23 bases spanning the gap. CDR1 and CDR2 from the germline V gene are LGHNA and YSLEER. CDR3 amino acids: CASSPSHPKSQGEKLFF. The CDR3 DNA sequence: TGCGCCAGCAGCCCAAGTCATCCAAAATCCCAGGGAGAAAAACTGTTTTTT.

CDR3 loop: CASSVVWGRGAGELFF. The CDR3, as DNA: TGTGCCAGCAGCGTAGTTTGGGGGCGCGGCGCCGGGGAGCTGTTTTTT. The V call is TRBV9, the J call TRBJ2-2, with a tentative D call TRBD1 (6 bases). CDR1 SGDLS and CDR2 YYNGEE come from the germline V gene. Between the trimmed V and J ends, which lost 0 bases and 6 bases, there was a span of 15 bases. The CDR3 is made up of 16 amino acids.

DNA of the CDR3: TGTGCCAGCACTGGGACAGTTACCACAGATACGCAGTATTTT. Protein: CASTGTVTTDTQYF. The chain joins TRBV6-5 to TRBJ2-3; TRBD1 agrees at 7 bases. Germline CDR1 and CDR2: MNHEY and SVGAGI. The CDR3 contains 14 residues. The junction had 6 bases not matched to a gene; V was cut back by 7 bases and J by 2 bases.

The CDR3 is CASSYGQGNTEAFF. In nucleotides, the CDR3 is TGTGCCAGCAGCTACGGACAGGGGAACACTGAAGCTTTCTTT. The rearrangement links TRBV7-9 to TRBJ1-1; TRBD1 matches at 8 bases. The V segment lost 4 bases and the J segment 1 base; nucleotides outside the gene matches: 2. This CDR3 is 14 amino acids long. Germline values: CDR1 SEHNR, CDR2 FQNEAQ (reference sequence).

The CDR3 loop is CASSYLARGAYEQYF. CDR3 nucleotide sequence: TGTGCCAGCAGCTACCTAGCGCGGGGAGCCTACGAGCAGTACTTC. J is TRBJ2-7 and V is TRBV27; tentative D call: TRBD2 (6 bases). Germline-derived CDR1 and CDR2 are MNHEY and SMNVEV (reference sequence). The ends were cut back, 6 bases at V and 2 bases at J, with 17 bases in the middle. The CDR3 runs 15 residues.

The chain is built from TRBV11-3 and TRBJ2-3; 14 bases line up with TRBD2. Germline assignment: CDR1 SGHNT and CDR2 YENEEA. The CDR3 length is 17 residues. V lost 5 bases and J lost 2; bases outside the gene matches: 6. CDR3: CASSARTSGRNTDTQYF. The DNA of the CDR3 is TGTGCCAGCAGCGCGCGGACTAGCGGGAGGAACACAGATACGCAGTATTTT.

The rearrangement links TRBV7-2 to TRBJ2-7, with D uncertain. Germline values: CDR1 SGHTA, CDR2 FQGNSA. V lost 7 bases and J lost 0, with 13 bases in between. The CDR3 loop spans 14 amino acids. CDR3 loop: CASTPQVSSYEQYF. The DNA of the CDR3 is TGTGCCAGCACCCCCCAGGTGAGCTCCTACGAGCAGTACTTC.

The chain joins TRBV28 to TRBJ2-2; D remains unclear. CDR1 and CDR2 (germline): MDHEN, SYDVKM. The V end lost 1 base, the J end lost 1 base, and 4 bases lay between the germline ends. There are 14 residues in the CDR3. The CDR3 DNA reads TGTGCCAGCAGTTTATACAGGAACACCGGGGAGCTGTTTTTT. It codes for CASSLYRNTGELFF.

The V gene is TRBV6-5, the J gene TRBJ1-1; 7 nucleotides align to TRBD1. The V and J ends lost 6 bases and 6 bases, in that order; junction bases with no gene match: 10. Germline V gene sequence: CDR1 MNHEY, CDR2 SVGAGI. The CDR3 runs 14 residues. CDR3 loop: CASSPPVDRAEAFF. The DNA for the CDR3 is TGTGCCAGCAGCCCCCCGGTAGACAGGGCTGAAGCTTTCTTT.

The chain is built from TRBV7-3 and TRBJ2-1, with 7 positions matching TRBD1. Germline trimming cut 5 bases from V and 8 bases from J; bases unmatched to any gene: 9. Germline CDR1 and CDR2: SGHTA and FQGTGA. The CDR3 length is 14 residues. This chain's CDR3 is CASSVNTGVDEQFF. In DNA, the CDR3 is TGTGCCAGCAGCGTCAACACAGGGGTCGATGAGCAGTTCTTC.

The chain joins TRBV28 to TRBJ1-2; 7 bases are a match to TRBD1. Germline loops: CDR1 MDHEN, CDR2 SYDVKM. The CDR3 is 15 amino acids. V gave up 5 bases and J gave up 2 bases; unmatched junction bases: 8. CDR3 coding DNA: TGTGCCAGCAGTCCCGGGACAGCCTCAAACTATGGCTACACCTTC. Residues: CASSPGTASNYGYTF.

The chain joins TRBV6-4 to TRBJ2-7; 9 bases match TRBD1. Looked up from germline, CDR1 is MRHNA and CDR2 is SNTAGT. The CDR3 length is 15 residues. After removal of 6 bases from V and 0 bases from J, the junction contained 6 bases not matched to a gene. The CDR3 is CASSLDRGSSYEQYF. The CDR3 DNA reads TGTGCCAGCAGCCTGGACAGGGGAAGCTCCTACGAGCAGTACTTC.

The V gene is TRBV7-9, the J gene TRBJ2-1; maybe TRBD2 (6 bases). This CDR3 is built from 18 residues. The germline V and J ends were trimmed by 1 base and 4 bases, with 20 bases remaining between them. CDR1 and CDR2 from the germline V gene are SEHNR and FQNEAQ (reference sequence). This CDR3 reads CASSLVGVGRRGYNEQFF. CDR3 DNA: TGTGCCAGCAGCTTAGTGGGCGTTGGAAGGCGGGGATACAATGAGCAGTTCTTC.

A note on this clone: A read error is possible here, since a much larger clone lies one base away. The J gene is TRBJ2-7, the V gene TRBV7-3; 10 nucleotides match TRBD1. Germline V CDR1 and CDR2: SGHTA, FQGTGA. The CDR3 contains 14 residues. J lost 2 bases, V lost 4 bases, and 2 bases had no gene match. The DNA for the CDR3 is TGTGCCAGCAGCTCCGGGACAGGGGCCTACGAGCAGTACTTC. It is translated as CASSSGTGAYEQYF.

The chain uses TRBV5-4 and TRBJ2-3; D gene unclear. The CDR3 contains 14 residues. Trimming pared 1 base from V and 2 bases from J, leaving 8 bases between. In germline, CDR1 is SGHNT, CDR2 YYREEE (reference sequence). The CDR3 sequence: CASSLSRITDTQYF. The CDR3 DNA sequence: TGTGCCAGCAGCTTGAGCCGAATCACAGATACGCAGTATTTT.

The V gene is TRBV18, the J gene TRBJ1-5; 8 positions match TRBD1. The germline CDR1 and CDR2 sequences are KGHSH and LQKENI. V trimming: 3 bases; J trimming: 0 bases; junction bases outside the gene matches: 4. The CDR3 has 16 residues. Here the CDR3 DNA reads TGTGCCAGCTCACCTAGACAGGGGAATAGCAATCAGCCCCAGCATTTT. This encodes CASSPRQGNSNQPQHF.

V and J are TRBV28 and TRBJ1-1, with 9 bases aligning to TRBD1. Looked up from germline, CDR1 is MDHEN and CDR2 is SYDVKM. Trimming removed 6 bases from V and 6 bases from J; junction bases left unmatched: 20. The CDR3 is 18 residues long. The CDR3 here is CASSPRASGTGRLAEAFF. DNA of the CDR3: TGTGCCAGCAGCCCGAGGGCGTCCGGGACAGGGAGATTGGCTGAAGCTTTCTTT.

The chain couples TRBV28 to TRBJ2-3; perhaps TRBD2 as D (5 bases). The V and J ends lost 2 bases and 4 bases respectively, with 19 bases between them. This CDR3 contains 17 residues. The germline V gene encodes CDR1 MDHEN and CDR2 SYDVKM. The CDR3: CASSLNRWGVEPDTQYF. CDR3 nucleotides: TGTGCCAGCAGTTTAAATCGATGGGGAGTGGAACCAGATACGCAGTATTTT. The full variable domain, in which reference TRBV28 and TRBJ2-3 provide the parts outside the CDR3, is DVKVTQSSRYLVKRTGEKVFLECVQDMDHENMFWYRQDPGLGLRLIYFSYDVKMKEKGDIPEGYSVSREKKERFSLILESASTNQTSMYLCASSLNRWGVEPDTQYFGPGTRLTVL.

This clone has just one count. This chain connects TRBV7-8 to TRBJ1-2, with 8 positions matching TRBD1. CDR1 is SGHVS, CDR2 FQNEAQ, per germline. This CDR3 is built from 14 residues. With V trimmed by 2 bases and J by 4 bases, 3 bases remained unmatched. The CDR3: CASSLRQGTYGYTF. The CDR3 coding sequence is TGTGCCAGCAGCTTAAGACAGGGGACCTATGGCTACACCTTC.

In DNA, the CDR3 is TGTGCCAGCAGGTTCGACAGGGGACGGCAGTTCTTC. Protein sequence: CASRFDRGRQFF. This rearrangement joins TRBV13 to TRBJ2-1, with 8 bases aligning to TRBD1. J gave up 12 bases and V 6 bases, and 7 bases lay outside the gene matches. The CDR3 length is 12 residues. Germline CDR1 is PRHDT and CDR2 is FYEKMQ (reference sequence).

In this sample, this clone is medium-sized (0.01 to 0.1%). The rearrangement links TRBV5-6 to TRBJ1-2; D is uncertain. This CDR3 contains 16 residues. Trimming removed 3 bases at V and 2 bases at J, with 17 bases between. Germline CDR1 SGHDT, CDR2 YYEEEE. The CDR3 here is CASSSTREGLNYGYTF. The CDR3 DNA sequence: TGTGCCAGCAGCTCTACCCGGGAAGGATTGAACTATGGCTACACCTTC.

The chain carries TRBV5-4 and TRBJ2-7; D perhaps matches TRBD1 (5 bases). Germline V gene data show CDR1 as SGHNT and CDR2 as YYREEE (reference sequence). V lost 5 bases and J lost 2, with 17 bases in between. The CDR3 spans 15 residues. Written as DNA, the CDR3 is TGTGCCAGCAGTTCTGACAGCCATCCTACCTACGAGCAGTACTTC. Translated: CASSSDSHPTYEQYF. The full variable domain, its missing parts supplied by reference TRBV5-4 and TRBJ2-7, is ETGVTQSPTHLIKTRGQQVTLRCSSQSGHNTVSWYQQALGQGPQFIFQYYREEENGRGNFPPRFSGLQFPNYSSELNVNALELDDSALYLCASSSDSHPTYEQYFGPGTRLTVT.

This clone occurred a few times. The rearrangement uses TRBV20-1 and TRBJ2-7; TRBD1 is a possible D gene (6 bases). The CDR3 covers 10 residues. V was pared by 7 bases and J by 4 bases, with 8 bases between. CDR1 and CDR2 (germline): DFQATT, SNEGSKA (reference sequence). The DNA of the CDR3 is TGCAGTGTTGGACAGTACGAGCAGTACTTC. Protein sequence: CSVGQYEQYF.

The chain has TRBV7-6 and TRBJ2-3, with 8 positions matching TRBD2. The CDR3 contains 15 residues. With 5 bases clipped from V and 4 bases from J, the junction kept 8 bases outside the gene matches. Per germline, CDR1 SGHVS and CDR2 FNYEAQ. The CDR3 loop reads CASSPTGGWADTQYF. CDR3 nucleotides: TGTGCCAGCAGCCCGACGGGAGGGTGGGCAGATACGCAGTATTTT. Supplemented by reference TRBV7-6 and TRBJ2-3, the full variable domain reads GAGVSQSPRYKVTKRGQDVALRCDPISGHVSLYWYRQALGQGPEFLTYFNYEAQQDKSGLPNDRFSAERPEGSISTLTIQRTEQRDSAMYRCASSPTGGWADTQYFGPGTRLTVL.

The chain combines TRBV4-2 with TRBJ2-1, with a tentative D call TRBD2 (5 bases). V shed 0 bases and J shed 0 bases, with 15 bases lying between them. Germline CDR1 and CDR2: LGHNA and YNFKEQ. CDR3 size: 18 residues. CDR3 sequence reads: CASSQDWVSVSSYNEQFF. In DNA, the CDR3 is TGTGCCAGCAGCCAAGATTGGGTTAGCGTGAGCTCCTACAATGAGCAGTTCTTC.

The J gene is TRBJ1-2, the V gene TRBV19, with 8 bases identical to TRBD1. V lost 6 bases to trimming and J lost 6 bases; unmatched junction nucleotides: 15. The CDR3 spans 16 residues. The germline CDR1 and CDR2 sequences are LNHDA and SQIVND (reference sequence). CDR3 bases: TGTGCCAGTAGCCGCGCCCCGGGACAGGTTTCGCATGGCTACACCTTC. It encodes CASSRAPGQVSHGYTF.

CDR3 residues: CASSLGRGHEKLFF. The CDR3 nucleotides are TGTGCCAGCAGTTTGGGCCGGGGTCATGAAAAACTGTTTTTT. V is TRBV27 and J is TRBJ1-4; unclear D gene. Germline CDR1 reads MNHEY; CDR2 reads SMNVEV (reference sequence). The CDR3 contains 14 residues. Trimming took 3 bases from V and 6 from J, leaving 11 bases between them. The full variable domain, its missing parts supplied by reference TRBV27 and TRBJ1-4, is EAQVTQNPRYLITVTGKKLTVTCSQNMNHEYMSWYRQDPGLGLRQIYYSMNVEVTDKGDVPEGYKVSRKEKRNFPLILESPSPNQTSLYFCASSLGRGHEKLFFGSGTQLSVL.

The chain carries TRBV5-1 and TRBJ1-1; TRBD1 aligns across 9 bases. Germline V gene data show CDR1 as SGHRS and CDR2 as YFSETQ. Trimming took 4 bases from V and 10 from J; bases not matched to a gene: 8. This CDR3 has 13 residues. The DNA of the CDR3 is TGCGCCAGCAGCCCCGGGACAGGGAAGGGAGCTTTCTTT. It specifies CASSPGTGKGAFF.

CDR3 protein: CASSWPGGRTEAFF. The CDR3 region has the DNA TGTGCCAGCAGTTGGCCAGGGGGCAGGACTGAAGCTTTCTTT. The chain employs TRBV28 and TRBJ1-1, with 8 bases fitting TRBD1. Germline CDR1 reads MDHEN; CDR2 reads SYDVKM. This CDR3 region has 14 residues. V lost 4 bases and J lost 5; bases outside the gene matches: 6.